These 30 T cell receptor beta chains originate from one sample sequenced in a study of T cell repertoires in cytomegalovirus infection. These receptors' targets are unknown. TCRdb re-called the reads through MiXCR, storing one row per CDR3 protein. The sample lists about a million distinct CDR3 sequences; about a third were seen once. The starting material was cultured CD8+ T cells from PBMCs, obtained from culture after CMV antigen stimulation. The source of these receptors is a human donor in good health (CMV status not recorded). Some clones in this sample may be carry-over from other donors' samples.

A few counts support this clonotype. The chain uses TRBV14 and TRBJ2-7, with 7 bases fitting TRBD1. The CDR3 length is 14 residues. The germline CDR1 and CDR2 sequences are SGHDN and FVKESK. Trimming cost V 1 base and J 5 bases; bases outside gene matches: 5. Here the CDR3 DNA reads TGTGCCAGCAGCCAAGGACAGGGAAGAAACGAGCAGTACGTC. It encodes CASSQGQGRNEQYV.

This chain's CDR3 is CAISDVTSGEEQYV. The CDR3, as DNA: TGTGCCATCAGTGATGTGACTAGCGGGGAAGAGCAGTACGTC. The V and J genes are TRBV10-3 and TRBJ2-7; TRBD2 matches 11 bases. After removal of 3 bases from V and 7 bases from J, the junction contained 5 bases not matched to a gene. The CDR3 has 14 amino acids. Germline CDR1 reads ENHRY; CDR2 reads SYGVKD.

This clonotype was observed a handful of times. The chain recombines TRBV6-1 with TRBJ2-4; 7 nucleotides match TRBD2. Germline-derived CDR1 and CDR2 are MNHNS and SASEGT. The CDR3 consists of 19 residues. The J segment lost 0 bases and the V segment lost 0 bases, leaving 11 bases of the junction unmatched. CDR3 in DNA: TGTGCCAGCAGTGAAGCGACGTCGCGGGGGATACTAGCCAAAAACATTCAGTACTTC. It specifies CASSEATSRGILAKNIQYF.

This chain uses TRBV20-1 with TRBJ2-7; 8 bases fit TRBD2. Germline V gene data show CDR1 as DFQATT and CDR2 as SNEGSKA (reference sequence). V shed 0 bases, J shed 4 bases, and the junction held 11 bases outside the gene matches. CDR3 length: 16 residues. Here the CDR3 reads CSARDIAGGTRYEQYF. In DNA form, the CDR3 reads TGCAGTGCTAGAGATATTGCGGGGGGAACCCGGTACGAGCAGTACTTC.

The table lists this clonotype with a few counts. The chain recombines TRBV7-3 with TRBJ1-5; D unresolved. The CDR3 loop spans 15 amino acids. V was clipped by 8 bases and J by 9 bases, with 23 bases between them. Germline V lookup: CDR1 SGHTA, CDR2 FQGTGA. The CDR3 region has the DNA TGTGCCAGCGGTAAGAGGGTAAGGGAGTACCGGCCCCAGCATTTT. Amino acid sequence: CASGKRVREYRPQHF.

This clonotype has more than one count but fewer than ten. V is TRBV14 and J is TRBJ2-3, with TRBD2 identical over 7 bases. The CDR3 consists of 13 residues. Germline V gives CDR1 SGHDN, CDR2 FVKESK. The V and J ends lost 6 bases and 6 bases, in that order; junction bases with no gene match: 6. The CDR3 sequence: CASSQRGSDTQYF. In nucleotides, the CDR3 is TGTGCCAGCAGTCAGCGGGGTTCGGATACGCAGTATTTT. The variable domain in full, completed from reference TRBV14 and TRBJ2-3, reads EAGVTQFPSHSVIEKGQTVTLRCDPISGHDNLYWYRRVMGKEIKFLLHFVKESKQDESGMPNNRFLAERTGGTYSTLKVQPAELEDSGVYFCASSQRGSDTQYFGPGTRLTVL.

There are a few counts of this clonotype. The chain is built from TRBV6-2 or TRBV6-3 and TRBJ2-7; 9 positions agree with TRBD2. The V and J ends lost 5 bases and 0 bases, in that order; junction bases with no gene match: 11. CDR3 size: 17 residues. Germline CDR1 reads MNHEY; CDR2 reads SVGEGT. The CDR3 here is CASSPEDSGGGSYEQYV. CDR3 in DNA: TGTGCCAGCAGTCCGGAGGATAGCGGGGGAGGCTCCTACGAGCAGTACGTC.

V is TRBV27 and J is TRBJ1-2, with TRBD1 identical over 7 bases. The germline V gene has CDR1 MNHEY and CDR2 SMNVEV (reference sequence). J lost 0 bases, V lost 10 bases, and 8 bases had no gene match. CDR3 size: 14 residues. The DNA for the CDR3 is TGTGCCACCCGACCAGGGGGAGCTAACTATGGCTACACCTTC. Translated, it gives CATRPGGANYGYTF.

This clonotype occurred a few times. As DNA, the CDR3 is TGTGCCAGTAGTGCCGGGTCCGGGGCCAACAATCAGCCCCAGCATTTT. As protein: CASSAGSGANNQPQHF. This chain uses TRBV19 with TRBJ1-5, with D perhaps TRBD1 (5 bases). Trimming removed 5 bases at V and 3 bases at J, with 17 bases between. Germline V lookup: CDR1 LNHDA, CDR2 SQIVND (reference sequence). The CDR3 totals 16 residues.

This clonotype was seen a few times. The chain joins TRBV6-1 to TRBJ2-3; D is uncertain. Germline CDR1 and CDR2: MNHNS and SASEGT. The CDR3 runs to 12 residues. The V end was cut by 10 bases, the J end by 5 bases, with 13 bases between. CDR3 in amino acids: CATGRAKDTQYF. In DNA, the CDR3 is TGTGCCACCGGCCGGGCGAAAGATACGCAGTATTTT.

This clonotype has a handful of counts. This chain connects TRBV7-6 to TRBJ2-3, with 14 bases fitting TRBD2. The CDR3 has 17 amino acids. The germline CDR1 and CDR2 sequences are SGHVS and FNYEAQ. V gave up 4 bases and J gave up 2 bases; unmatched junction bases: 5. Here the CDR3 DNA reads TGTGCCAGCAGCTCGACTAGCGGGGGGGCGGTCACAGATACGCAGTATTTT. Amino acids: CASSSTSGGAVTDTQYF.

This clonotype was seen more than once but under ten times. This sequence joins TRBV7-9 and TRBJ2-7; TRBD2 agrees at 10 bases. Looked up from germline, CDR1 is SEHNR and CDR2 is FQNEAQ (reference sequence). With V trimmed by 2 bases and J by 5 bases, 9 bases remained unmatched. The CDR3 consists of 16 residues. The CDR3, as DNA: TGTGCCAGCAGCTTACTAGGAGCGGGGGGGCCCCACGAGCAGTACGTC. Translated, it gives CASSLLGAGGPHEQYV.

The V and J genes are TRBV6-2 or TRBV6-3 and TRBJ2-2, with D possibly TRBD1 on 7 matching bases. The V gene's germline CDR1 is MNHEY and CDR2 SVGEGT. This CDR3 comprises 17 residues. V gave up 2 bases and J gave up 8 bases, with 21 bases separating them. The CDR3 protein is CASSYSQLNRGLGELFF. The CDR3 bases are TGTGCCAGCAGTTACAGTCAACTGAACAGGGGACTGGGGGAGCTGTTTTTT.

This clonotype has more than one count but fewer than ten. The CDR3 region has the DNA TGTGCCAGCAGCTCAGACGGGACCATCAATGAGCAGTTCTTC. Translated: CASSSDGTINEQFF. This chain links TRBV12-3 or TRBV12-4 with TRBJ2-1, with D perhaps given as TRBD1 or TRBD2 (5 bases each). V was clipped by 6 bases and J by 6 bases, with 15 bases between them. The CDR3 contains 14 residues.

The V and J genes are TRBV27 and TRBJ1-2, with 8 bases aligning to TRBD1. CDR1 is MNHEY, CDR2 SMNVEV, per germline (reference sequence). This CDR3 has 15 residues. The J segment lost 5 bases and the V segment lost 4 bases, leaving 9 bases of the junction unmatched. In DNA, the CDR3 is TGTGCCAGCAGTTCCCTTGGGACAGGCTTTTATGGCTACACCTTC. Translating gives CASSSLGTGFYGYTF.

About this clonotype: A read error may be the cause here, since a much bigger clone is one base away. V is TRBV12-3 or TRBV12-4 and J is TRBJ2-5; 7 bases match TRBD1. This CDR3 is 16 amino acids long. V was clipped by 10 bases and J by 5 bases; unmatched bases: 19. The DNA for the CDR3 is TGTGCCAACAGCAACTCGAAACAGGGGAGAGGGGAGACCCAGTACTTC. Protein sequence: CANSNSKQGRGETQYF.

CDR3 bases: TGTGCCAGCAGTTTGCCAGGACATCAGCCCCAGCATTTT. Translated: CASSLPGHQPQHF. The J gene is TRBJ1-5, the V gene TRBV28, with D hard to call. The CDR3 consists of 13 residues. CDR1 and CDR2 (germline): MDHEN, SYDVKM. Deletions cut 3 bases from V and 5 bases from J, with 8 bases between.

In this sample, this clonotype turned up a few times. The chain uses TRBV7-6 and TRBJ2-3; no definite D call. The CDR3 extends over 15 amino acids. Trimming removed 1 base at V and 0 bases at J, with 8 bases between. The germline CDR1 and CDR2 sequences are SGHVS and FNYEAQ. The CDR3 reads CASSLEGPSTDTQYF. CDR3 sequence (DNA): TGTGCCAGCAGCTTAGAAGGTCCTAGCACAGATACGCAGTATTTT. Full variable domain (missing parts from reference TRBV7-6 and TRBJ2-3): GAGVSQSPRYKVTKRGQDVALRCDPISGHVSLYWYRQALGQGPEFLTYFNYEAQQDKSGLPNDRFSAERPEGSISTLTIQRTEQRDSAMYRCASSLEGPSTDTQYFGPGTRLTVL.

This clonotype occurred many times. This chain connects TRBV6-1 to TRBJ2-7; D possibly uses TRBD1 or TRBD2 (7 bases each). This CDR3 contains 14 residues. Looked up from germline, CDR1 is MNHNS and CDR2 is SASEGT. V was clipped by 1 base and J by 4 bases, with 11 bases between them. For the CDR3, the DNA is TGTGCCAGCAGTGAAGGACAGGGAGGGTACGAGCAGTACGTC. Its protein product is CASSEGQGGYEQYV.

V is TRBV7-4 and J is TRBJ1-4; D may be TRBD1 (6 bases). The CDR3 spans 14 residues. V was clipped by 7 bases and J by 5 bases, with 14 bases between them. The germline gives CDR1 SGHVT, CDR2 SQSDAQ. CDR3 nucleotides: TGTGCCAGCACCCGGGGGACAAGAAATGAAAAACTGTTTTTT. It encodes CASTRGTRNEKLFF.

The V and J genes are TRBV15 and TRBJ2-2, with a weak D call TRBD1 (6 bases). This CDR3 is built from 14 residues. V shed 8 bases and J shed 7 bases, with 17 bases lying between them. The germline gives CDR1 LNHNV, CDR2 YYDKDF (reference sequence). The CDR3 sequence: CATGDVGGDGELFF. The CDR3 region has the DNA TGTGCCACCGGGGACGTAGGGGGTGACGGGGAGCTGTTTTTT.

The sample holds many counts of this clonotype. The chain joins TRBV7-8 to TRBJ1-5; tentatively, D is TRBD1 (5 bases). V was cut by 2 bases and J by 2 bases, with 10 bases left in between. CDR3 length equals 15 residues. Germline loops: CDR1 SGHVS, CDR2 FQNEAQ. CDR3 nucleotides: TGTGCCAGCAGCTTAAACGGGGCTGGCAATCAGCCCCAGCATTTT. Protein sequence: CASSLNGAGNQPQHF.

This chain uses TRBV27 with TRBJ1-6; no reliable D call. Germline lookup yields CDR1 MNHEY and CDR2 SMNVEV (reference sequence). Trimming left V 1 base short and J 2 bases short, with 9 bases between. This CDR3 region has 16 residues. In nucleotides, the CDR3 is TGTGCCAGCAGTTTATTCCCCAGCCCCTATAATTCACCCCTCCACTTT. Amino acid sequence: CASSLFPSPYNSPLHF.

This clonotype was detected only a few times. The V call is TRBV5-1, the J call TRBJ2-7, with 10 bases aligning to TRBD1. V lost 2 bases to trimming and J lost 5 bases; unmatched junction nucleotides: 7. Germline CDR1 reads SGHRS; CDR2 reads YFSETQ. This CDR3 is built from 15 residues. Written as DNA, the CDR3 is TGCGCCAGCAGCTTCCGGGACAGGGGTGTGGACGAGCAGTACTTC. This sequence encodes CASSFRDRGVDEQYF. The variable domain in full, completed from reference TRBV5-1 and TRBJ2-7, reads KAGVTQTPRYLIKTRGQQVTLSCSPISGHRSVSWYQQTPGQGLQFLFEYFSETQRNKGNFPGRFSGRQFSNSRSEMNVSTLELGDSALYLCASSFRDRGVDEQYFGPGTRLTVT.

V usage is TRBV12-3 or TRBV12-4 and J usage is TRBJ2-1; 9 nucleotides match TRBD1. V lost 6 bases to trimming and J lost 5 bases; unmatched junction nucleotides: 8. The CDR3 is 15 amino acids. The CDR3 protein is CASSPQGARHNEQFF. The CDR3 bases are TGTGCCAGCAGCCCACAGGGGGCGAGACACAATGAGCAGTTCTTC.

There are many counts of this clonotype. The chain uses TRBV19 and TRBJ1-1; the D gene is possibly TRBD1 (5 bases). The germline V gene encodes CDR1 LNHDA and CDR2 SQIVND (reference sequence). CDR3 size: 12 residues. V lost 7 bases and J 4 bases, leaving 10 bases between the germline ends. As DNA, the CDR3 is TGTGCCAGTAACCCGGGGGGCACTGAAGCTTTCTTT. Amino acid sequence: CASNPGGTEAFF.

The CDR3, as DNA: TGTGCCGCCGGGGATGGCTATCCCTACGAGCAGTACGTC. It is translated as CAAGDGYPYEQYV. This rearrangement joins TRBV6-6 to TRBJ2-7, with TRBD2 as a possible D gene (5 bases). Trimming took off 11 bases at V and 2 bases at J, with 16 bases between the two ends. CDR3 size: 13 residues. In germline, CDR1 is MNHNY, CDR2 SVGAGI (reference sequence).

The genes are TRBV7-8 and TRBJ2-5; TRBD2 matches at 10 bases. With 1 base clipped from V and 3 bases from J, the junction kept 8 bases outside the gene matches. Germline CDR1 reads SGHVS; CDR2 reads FQNEAQ. The CDR3 covers 17 residues. CDR3 DNA sequence: TGTGCCAGCAGCTTAGGGCGGACTAGCGGTCGAGAAGAGACCCAGTACTTC. The encoded protein is CASSLGRTSGREETQYF.

The rearrangement joins TRBV28 to TRBJ2-2; D possibly corresponds to TRBD2 (5 bases). Deletions cut 1 base from V and 6 bases from J, with 9 bases between. Germline V gene sequence: CDR1 MDHEN, CDR2 SYDVKM. This CDR3 contains 14 residues. The CDR3 bases are TGTGCCAGCAGTTTATCTCTAGCCCCCGGGGAGCTGTTTTTT. As protein: CASSLSLAPGELFF.

The CDR3 is CASSFYSGGSYEQYF. The CDR3 DNA reads TGTGCCAGCAGCTTTTATAGCGGGGGTTCCTACGAGCAGTACTTC. The chain employs TRBV7-6 and TRBJ2-7; 9 bases agree with TRBD2. CDR1 is SGHVS, CDR2 FNYEAQ, per germline. CDR3 size: 15 residues. Trimming cost V 3 bases and J 1 base; bases outside gene matches: 4. The full variable domain, with the rest looked up from reference TRBV7-6 and TRBJ2-7, is GAGVSQSPRYKVTKRGQDVALRCDPISGHVSLYWYRQALGQGPEFLTYFNYEAQQDKSGLPNDRFSAERPEGSISTLTIQRTEQRDSAMYRCASSFYSGGSYEQYFGPGTRLTVT.